This is a list of T cell receptor beta chains from one sample in a study of OX40 agonist ivuxolimab in advanced cancers. TCRdb's table, derived via immunoSEQ multiplex PCR, lists solely in-frame clones and lacks some. The table has tens of thousands of clones, roughly 87% seen once. The starting material was CD4+ or CD8+ T cells sorted from blood, obtained in a trial of the OX40 agonist ivuxolimab. The receptor source for this set is an adult with an advanced solid tumor such as melanoma, head and neck, liver or kidney cancer. Both conserved end residues are part of each CDR3. Each record gives: V gene, D gene, J gene, clone size, CDR3 DNA, CDR3 protein. D genes are given only for firm matches. Only some rows state a clone size, as once, few, many or a class for expanded clones.

v_gene: TRBV5-6; d_gene: -; j_gene: TRBJ1-4; abundance: -; CDR3nt: TGTGCCAGCAGCTTGGATGAAAAACTGTTTTTT; CDR3aa: CASSLDEKLFF
v_gene: TRBV25-1; d_gene: -; j_gene: TRBJ2-7; abundance: -; CDR3nt: TGTGCCAGCAGTGAATTTCGGGGTGTGGAAAACGAGCAGTACTTC; CDR3aa: CASSEFRGVENEQYF
v_gene: TRBV5-4; d_gene: TRBD1; j_gene: TRBJ2-1; abundance: -; CDR3nt: TGTGCCAGCAGGGCAGGGGGCTTTCGCAATGAGCAGTTCTTC; CDR3aa: CASRAGGFRNEQFF
v_gene: TRBV5-1; d_gene: -; j_gene: TRBJ1-6; abundance: -; CDR3nt: TGCGCCAGCACCCCGGGGGGCTTTGTTGTTTCACCCCTCCACTTT; CDR3aa: CASTPGGFVVSPLHF
v_gene: TRBV6-6; d_gene: -; j_gene: TRBJ2-7; abundance: few; CDR3nt: TGTGCCAGCAGTTACTCGGGACTTGCCTACGAGCAGTACTTC; CDR3aa: CASSYSGLAYEQYF
v_gene: TRBV5-1; d_gene: -; j_gene: TRBJ2-5; abundance: few; CDR3nt: TGCGCCAGCAGCTTGGCGGGAGAGGGGCAAGAGACCCAGTACTTC; CDR3aa: CASSLAGEGQETQYF
v_gene: TRBV4-2; d_gene: -; j_gene: TRBJ1-1; abundance: -; CDR3nt: TGTGCCAGCAGCCAAGAAGGGACCATGAACACTGAAGCTTTCTTT; CDR3aa: CASSQEGTMNTEAFF
v_gene: TRBV4-1; d_gene: TRBD1; j_gene: TRBJ1-2; abundance: once; CDR3nt: TGCGCCAGCAGCCAAGAACAGGGGAGCAGCTATGGCTACACCTTC; CDR3aa: CASSQEQGSSYGYTF
v_gene: TRBV7-9; d_gene: -; j_gene: TRBJ1-1; abundance: -; CDR3nt: TGTGCCAGCAGCAACTCGGGACACCGTACAGCTGAAGCTTTCTTT; CDR3aa: CASSNSGHRTAEAFF
v_gene: TRBV9; d_gene: TRBD1; j_gene: TRBJ2-7; abundance: once; CDR3nt: TGTGCCAGCAGCGTAGCAGGGGGCCGTCAGTACGAGCAGTACTTC; CDR3aa: CASSVAGGRQYEQYF
v_gene: TRBV29-1; d_gene: TRBD1; j_gene: TRBJ1-2; abundance: -; CDR3nt: TGCAGCGTAGGACAGGTTCCTAACTATGGCTACACCTTC; CDR3aa: CSVGQVPNYGYTF
v_gene: TRBV4-1; d_gene: -; j_gene: TRBJ1-2; abundance: -; CDR3nt: TGCGCCAGCAGCCAGGGTCCGAGGTATGGCTACACCTTC; CDR3aa: CASSQGPRYGYTF
v_gene: TRBV10-3; d_gene: TRBD1; j_gene: TRBJ2-7; abundance: -; CDR3nt: TGTGCCATTAGACAGGGTATCGACGAGCAGTACTTC; CDR3aa: CAIRQGIDEQYF
v_gene: TRBV7-9; d_gene: TRBD1; j_gene: TRBJ2-1; abundance: -; CDR3nt: TGTGCCAGCAGCTTAGATAGGCAGGGGGCTACGAATGAGCAGTTCTTC; CDR3aa: CASSLDRQGATNEQFF
v_gene: TRBV9; d_gene: -; j_gene: TRBJ2-5; abundance: -; CDR3nt: TGTGCCAGCAGCGTGGGGGGGACAGCGGTGTCGGAGACCCAGTACTTC; CDR3aa: CASSVGGTAVSETQYF
v_gene: TRBV7-8; d_gene: TRBD2; j_gene: TRBJ2-1; abundance: -; CDR3nt: TGTGCCAGCAGCTTATCCCGACTAGCGACGGCCAATGAGCAGTTCTTC; CDR3aa: CASSLSRLATANEQFF
v_gene: TRBV7-7; d_gene: -; j_gene: TRBJ2-1; abundance: -; CDR3nt: TGTGCTAGCAGCTTGGACTGGAACAATGAGCAGTTCTTC; CDR3aa: CASSLDWNNEQFF
v_gene: TRBV5-6; d_gene: -; j_gene: TRBJ2-3; abundance: -; CDR3nt: TGTGCCAGCAGACAAAGGGGCACAGATACGCAGTATTTT; CDR3aa: CASRQRGTDTQYF
v_gene: TRBV7-2; d_gene: -; j_gene: TRBJ1-1; abundance: -; CDR3nt: TGTGCCAGCAGCTATAGGGGCGCGAGGACTGAAGCTTTCTTT; CDR3aa: CASSYRGARTEAFF
v_gene: TRBV7-9; d_gene: TRBD2; j_gene: TRBJ2-7; abundance: -; CDR3nt: TGTGCCAGCAGCCAGGGACTAGCGGGAGTAAGACCCTACGAGCAGTACTTC; CDR3aa: CASSQGLAGVRPYEQYF
v_gene: TRBV6-6; d_gene: -; j_gene: TRBJ2-1; abundance: -; CDR3nt: TGTGCCAGCAGTCGCGACAGGCCGCCCTACAATGAGCAGTTCTTC; CDR3aa: CASSRDRPPYNEQFF
v_gene: TRBV7-9; d_gene: -; j_gene: TRBJ2-7; abundance: -; CDR3nt: TGTGCCAGCAGCCTCGCCGGGTGGGAGCAGTACTTC; CDR3aa: CASSLAGWEQYF
v_gene: TRBV6-1; d_gene: -; j_gene: TRBJ2-1; abundance: -; CDR3nt: TGTGCCAGCCCGAAAGAGGGGAGCTCCTACAATGAGCAGTTCTTC; CDR3aa: CASPKEGSSYNEQFF
v_gene: TRBV6-5; d_gene: TRBD2; j_gene: TRBJ2-2; abundance: -; CDR3nt: TGTGCCAGCAGTTTGGGACTACACACCGGGGAGCTGTTTTTT; CDR3aa: CASSLGLHTGELFF
v_gene: TRBV18; d_gene: TRBD2; j_gene: TRBJ2-1; abundance: -; CDR3nt: TGTGCCAGCTCAAACACGGGGGGGAACAACTACAATGAGCAGTTCTTC; CDR3aa: CASSNTGGNNYNEQFF
v_gene: TRBV19; d_gene: TRBD1; j_gene: TRBJ2-2; abundance: few; CDR3nt: TGTGCCAGTAGGACAGGGGACTGGGAGCTGTTTTTT; CDR3aa: CASRTGDWELFF
v_gene: TRBV18; d_gene: -; j_gene: TRBJ2-7; abundance: -; CDR3nt: TGTGCCAGCTCACCAGGGATGGAAGGGTACGAGCAGTACTTC; CDR3aa: CASSPGMEGYEQYF
v_gene: TRBV7-9; d_gene: TRBD2; j_gene: TRBJ2-1; abundance: -; CDR3nt: TGTGCCAGCAGCTCCGGGGTCGGGGGGTACAATGAGCAGTTCTTC; CDR3aa: CASSSGVGGYNEQFF
v_gene: TRBV7-2; d_gene: -; j_gene: TRBJ1-4; abundance: -; CDR3nt: TGTGCCAGCAGCTTAGATCGCCCAGGGCGATTAAGAGAAAAACTGTTTTTT; CDR3aa: CASSLDRPGRLREKLFF
v_gene: TRBV18; d_gene: -; j_gene: TRBJ1-5; abundance: -; CDR3nt: TGTGCCAGCTCACCGTTGGCCAGGGGTCGAGATCAGCCCCAGCATTTT; CDR3aa: CASSPLARGRDQPQHF
v_gene: TRBV19; d_gene: -; j_gene: TRBJ1-5; abundance: medium-sized; CDR3nt: TGTGCCAGTAGTATCCCTCGGACATTTAGCAATCAGCCCCAGCATTTT; CDR3aa: CASSIPRTFSNQPQHF
v_gene: TRBV18; d_gene: -; j_gene: TRBJ2-7; abundance: -; CDR3nt: TGTGCCAGCTCACCACAGGGGGGGCCTGTCCACGAGCAGTACTTC; CDR3aa: CASSPQGGPVHEQYF
v_gene: TRBV7-2; d_gene: -; j_gene: TRBJ1-6; abundance: -; CDR3nt: TGTGCCAGCAGCTCTTCGGAGGGGTCACCCCTCCACTTT; CDR3aa: CASSSSEGSPLHF
v_gene: TRBV4-3; d_gene: TRBD2; j_gene: TRBJ2-2; abundance: -; CDR3nt: TGCGCCAGCAGCCAAGGGCGGGGGGAAATTCCCGGGGAGCTGTTTTTT; CDR3aa: CASSQGRGEIPGELFF
v_gene: TRBV7-2; d_gene: TRBD2; j_gene: TRBJ2-2; abundance: -; CDR3nt: TGTGCCAGCAGTAAAAATGGACTAGGAGCCACCGGGGAGCTGTTTTTT; CDR3aa: CASSKNGLGATGELFF
v_gene: TRBV7-2; d_gene: -; j_gene: TRBJ2-7; abundance: -; CDR3nt: TGTGCCAGCCGCCCCAGGGCTAACTCCTACGAGCAGTACTTC; CDR3aa: CASRPRANSYEQYF
v_gene: TRBV4-3; d_gene: -; j_gene: TRBJ2-7; abundance: -; CDR3nt: TGCGCCAGCAGCCAAACCCTCTCGACAAGCTCCTACGAGCAGTACTTC; CDR3aa: CASSQTLSTSSYEQYF
v_gene: TRBV28; d_gene: -; j_gene: TRBJ2-7; abundance: -; CDR3nt: TGTGCCAGCAGTCCGGCGGCTAGACGGGAGCAGTACTTC; CDR3aa: CASSPAARREQYF
v_gene: TRBV5-1; d_gene: -; j_gene: TRBJ2-3; abundance: once; CDR3nt: TGCGCCAGCAGCTTGCCGGGCCCTAGCACAGATACGCAGTATTTT; CDR3aa: CASSLPGPSTDTQYF